This entry lists 29 T cell receptor beta chains sequenced from one sample in a study of cytomegalovirus exposure and HLA in healthy donors. Primers for the PCR totalled 60 Vbeta and 13 Jbeta. Method: immunoSEQ multiplex PCR; TCRdb's copy keeps in-frame clones and lacks some. Of about 230,000 clones in the sample, about 89% were seen once. Specimen: PBMCs. These receptors were taken from a woman aged 18-30 years in good health and CMV-seronegative.

This chain links TRBV6-6 with TRBJ1-3; D is possibly TRBD1 (5 bases). There are 15 residues in the CDR3. Germline loops: CDR1 MNHNY, CDR2 SVGAGI (reference sequence). V dropped 5 bases and J dropped 3 bases, with 14 bases sitting between them. Here the CDR3 DNA reads TGTGCCAGCAGTCGCTCCCAGACAGTTGGAAACACCATATATTTT. It is translated as CASSRSQTVGNTIYF.

This chain joins TRBV18 and TRBJ2-7; D unresolved. Germline values: CDR1 KGHSH, CDR2 LQKENI. V was clipped by 3 bases and J by 0 bases, with 3 bases between them. CDR3 length: 12 residues. For the CDR3, the DNA is TGTGCCAGCTCACCTTACTCCTACGAGCAGTACTTC. Translated, it gives CASSPYSYEQYF.

This chain links TRBV30 with TRBJ1-1, with 9 bases that match TRBD1. This CDR3 region has 13 residues. Looked up from germline, CDR1 is GTSNPN and CDR2 is SVGIG (reference sequence). With 4 bases clipped from V and 5 bases from J, the junction kept 5 bases outside the gene matches. This CDR3 reads CAWIKTGGTEAFF. The CDR3 DNA reads as TGTGCCTGGATTAAGACAGGGGGGACTGAAGCTTTCTTT.

The V and J genes are TRBV11-3 and TRBJ1-1; D might be TRBD1 (5 bases). This CDR3 spans 14 amino acids. Germline V gene sequence: CDR1 SGHNT, CDR2 YENEEA. Trimming pared 3 bases from V and 1 base from J, leaving 9 bases between. The CDR3 protein is CASSFNTGNTEAFF. CDR3 coding DNA: TGTGCCAGCAGCTTTAATACAGGGAACACTGAAGCTTTCTTT.

The chain combines TRBV6-5 with TRBJ2-5; maybe TRBD1 (6 bases). V lost 0 bases and J lost 4, with 9 bases in between. The CDR3 runs to 14 residues. Germline V CDR1 and CDR2: MNHEY, SVGAGI. The CDR3 reads CASSYSDSSETQYF. CDR3 bases: TGTGCCAGCAGTTACTCGGACAGTTCAGAGACCCAGTACTTC.

This chain joins TRBV7-9 and TRBJ2-2, with 12 nucleotides matching TRBD2. V lost 5 bases and J lost 4; bases outside the gene matches: 5. This CDR3 region has 16 residues. Germline CDR1 SEHNR, CDR2 FQNEAQ (reference sequence). Here the CDR3 reads CASSRLAGGGTGELFF. DNA of the CDR3: TGTGCCAGCAGCCGTCTAGCGGGAGGGGGCACCGGGGAGCTGTTTTTT. Full variable domain (missing parts from reference TRBV7-9 and TRBJ2-2): DTGVSQNPRHKITKRGQNVTFRCDPISEHNRLYWYRQTLGQGPEFLTYFQNEAQLEKSRLLSDRFSAERPKGSFSTLEIQRTEQGDSAMYLCASSRLAGGGTGELFFGEGSRLTVL.

This sequence joins TRBV6-5 and TRBJ2-2; no definite D call. The CDR3 covers 14 residues. V was shortened by 2 bases and J by 7 bases, with 11 bases between the two germline ends. Germline CDR1 is MNHEY and CDR2 is SVGAGI. The chain's CDR3 is CASSYRRSDGELFF. The CDR3 nucleotides are TGTGCCAGCAGTTACAGGCGCAGCGACGGGGAGCTGTTTTTT.

The chain combines TRBV2 with TRBJ2-3, with D perhaps TRBD2 (6 bases). The CDR3 loop spans 19 amino acids. Germline-derived CDR1 and CDR2 are SNHLY and FYNNEI. V shed 8 bases and J shed 0 bases, with 27 bases lying between them. The CDR3 nucleotides read TGTGCCAGCGACGGATCATGGCGGGGTGGACTTACTAGCACAGATACGCAGTATTTT. It is translated as CASDGSWRGGLTSTDTQYF.

The rearrangement uses TRBV4-3 and TRBJ1-1; D is ambiguous. The CDR3 length is 17 residues. The V gene lost 0 bases and the J gene lost 6 bases, with 20 bases spanning the gap. CDR1 and CDR2 (germline): LGHNA, YSLEER. The CDR3 region has the DNA TGCGCCAGCAGCCAAGATAATGGGCACCCAGCGAGGGCTGAAGCTTTCTTT. Translated, it gives CASSQDNGHPARAEAFF.

The rearrangement joins TRBV7-9 to TRBJ2-1, with 8 bases that match TRBD2. In germline, CDR1 is SEHNR, CDR2 FQNEAQ (reference sequence). With 1 base clipped from V and 2 bases from J, the junction kept 4 bases outside the gene matches. CDR3 length: 16 amino acids. The CDR3 here is CASSLETGGPYNEQFF. The CDR3 bases are TGTGCCAGCAGCTTAGAAACGGGGGGGCCCTACAATGAGCAGTTCTTC.

The chain recombines TRBV7-2 with TRBJ1-1; 8 nucleotides match TRBD1. The CDR3 has 13 amino acids. Trimming at V came to 5 bases and at J to 3 bases, leaving 2 bases not matched to a gene. Germline V gene lookup returns CDR1 SGHTA and CDR2 FQGNSA. Here the CDR3 DNA reads TGTGCCAGCAGCCCGACAGGGGACACTGAAGCTTTCTTT. It translates to CASSPTGDTEAFF. Full variable domain (rest looked up from reference TRBV7-2 and TRBJ1-1): GAGVSQSPSNKVTEKGKDVELRCDPISGHTALYWYRQSLGQGLEFLIYFQGNSAPDKSGLPSDRFSAERTGGSVSTLTIQRTQQEDSAVYLCASSPTGDTEAFFGQGTRLTVV.

This sequence joins TRBV7-2 and TRBJ1-2, with 9 bases matching TRBD1. V lost 2 bases, J lost 6 bases, and 4 bases stayed unmatched. The CDR3 is 14 residues long. Per germline, CDR1 SGHTA and CDR2 FQGNSA. This chain's CDR3 is CASSLSTGGDGYTF. CDR3 in DNA: TGTGCCAGCAGCTTATCGACAGGGGGGGATGGCTACACCTTC.

This chain connects TRBV4-1 to TRBJ1-2; D gene unclear. Germline loops: CDR1 MGHRA, CDR2 YSYEKL. Trimming pared 2 bases from V and 4 bases from J, leaving 11 bases between. The CDR3 has 14 residues. The CDR3 sequence is CASSQPGSFYGYTF. DNA of the CDR3: TGCGCCAGCAGCCAACCGGGTAGTTTCTATGGCTACACCTTC.

The rearrangement links TRBV11-2 to TRBJ1-2, with D possibly being TRBD1 (5 bases). The germline CDR1 and CDR2 sequences are SGHAT and FQNNGV. Trimming removed 6 bases from V and 6 bases from J, with 17 bases in between. The CDR3 loop spans 14 amino acids. The chain's CDR3 is CASRQYSGKDGYTF. The CDR3 DNA is TGTGCCAGCAGGCAGTACTCAGGGAAGGATGGCTACACCTTC. The variable domain in full, completed from reference TRBV11-2 and TRBJ1-2, reads EAGVAQSPRYKIIEKRQSVAFWCNPISGHATLYWYQQILGQGPKLLIQFQNNGVVDDSQLPKDRFSAERLKGVDSTLKIQPAKLEDSAVYLCASRQYSGKDGYTFGSGTRLTVV.

For this clone: The junction and the germline gene differ at one end; a read error may be behind it. Other DNA sequences of this sample code for an identical CDR3. The chain is built from TRBV10-1 and TRBJ2-7; weak D call: TRBD1 (6 bases). This CDR3 is built from 14 residues. Germline CDR1 and CDR2: WNHNN and SYGVQD (reference sequence). CDR3 loop: CARRIGQSSYEQYF. CDR3 bases: TGCGCCAGGAGAATTGGACAGAGCTCCTATGAGCAGTACTTC.

V and J are TRBV6-1 and TRBJ2-7; D call uncertain. This CDR3 has 16 amino acids. Germline CDR1 MNHNS, CDR2 SASEGT. V was shortened by 3 bases and J by 3 bases, with 18 bases between the two germline ends. The DNA for the CDR3 is TGTGCCAGCAGTGACGGTTCACTTATGCTTGGCTACGAGCAGTACTTC. It codes for CASSDGSLMLGYEQYF.

Comment on this clone: A read error may produce the germline difference seen at one junction end. This chain uses TRBV7-9 with TRBJ1-2; no firm D call. Germline loops: CDR1 SEHNR, CDR2 FQNEAQ (reference sequence). The CDR3 sequence is 16 residues long. The CDR3 nucleotides are TGTTCCAGCAGCTTAAGGGTAGTAGCGGTTGACTATGGCTACACCTTC. Translation: CSSSLRVVAVDYGYTF.

The gene calls are TRBV7-2 and TRBJ2-3; 7 bases are shared with TRBD1. V gave up 6 bases and J gave up 2 bases; unmatched junction bases: 5. CDR1 SGHTA and CDR2 FQGNSA come from the germline V gene. CDR3 length equals 14 residues. The CDR3 coding sequence is TGTGCCAGCAGACAGGGGAGTATCACAGATACGCAGTATTTT. It codes for CASRQGSITDTQYF.

The chain recombines TRBV25-1 with TRBJ2-7; tentatively, D is TRBD2 (5 bases). Trimming removed 7 bases at V and 4 bases at J, with 14 bases between. The CDR3 covers 13 residues. Germline CDR1 reads MGHDK; CDR2 reads SYGVNS. CDR3 protein: CASTRTGIYEQYF. The CDR3 DNA reads as TGTGCCAGCACCCGGACTGGGATATACGAGCAGTACTTC.

The chain combines TRBV11-3 with TRBJ2-3; D ambiguous. Germline CDR1 reads SGHNT; CDR2 reads YENEEA. Trimming shortened V by 1 base and J by 4 bases, and 15 bases separated the two germline ends. The CDR3 runs to 16 residues. This CDR3 reads CASSLAARSAADTQYF. In DNA, the CDR3 is TGTGCCAGCAGCTTAGCGGCTAGGTCGGCGGCAGATACGCAGTATTTT. Full variable domain (outside the CDR3, taken from reference TRBV11-3 and TRBJ2-3): EAGVVQSPRYKIIEKKQPVAFWCNPISGHNTLYWYLQNLGQGPELLIRYENEEAVDDSQLPKDRFSAERLKGVDSTLKIQPAELGDSAVYLCASSLAARSAADTQYFGPGTRLTVL.

In nucleotides, the CDR3 is TGTGCCAGCAGCTTGGCGACTAGCGGGCGGGGTGAGCAGTTCTTC. It translates to CASSLATSGRGEQFF. The chain is built from TRBV7-9 and TRBJ2-1; 10 nucleotides align to TRBD2. The CDR3 is made up of 15 amino acids. Germline V gene lookup returns CDR1 SEHNR and CDR2 FQNEAQ (reference sequence). With V trimmed by 3 bases and J by 9 bases, 8 bases remained unmatched.

The rearrangement uses TRBV13 and TRBJ1-6; D gene uncertain. The germline V gene encodes CDR1 PRHDT and CDR2 FYEKMQ (reference sequence). The CDR3 consists of 13 residues. The germline V and J ends were trimmed by 0 bases and 10 bases, with 7 bases remaining between them. CDR3 sequence (DNA): TGTGCCAGCAGCTTAGGGCGGAACTCACCCCTCCACTTT. Translating gives CASSLGRNSPLHF.

This rearrangement joins TRBV2 to TRBJ2-1; D may be TRBD2 (6 bases). Germline-derived CDR1 and CDR2 are SNHLY and FYNNEI. V shed 6 bases and J shed 9 bases, with 15 bases lying between them. The CDR3 has 13 residues. CDR3 loop: CASRGTLLGEQFF. CDR3 nucleotide sequence: TGTGCCAGCAGAGGGACTCTCCTTGGTGAGCAGTTCTTC.

The rearrangement links TRBV7-2 to TRBJ2-7, with a possible D match to TRBD2 (6 bases). CDR3 length equals 15 residues. Germline CDR1 SGHTA, CDR2 FQGNSA. Trimming took off 2 bases at V and 1 base at J, with 12 bases between the two ends. The CDR3 bases are TGTGCCAGCAGCTTAAACGGGGGACCTTCCTACGAGCAGTACTTC. Its protein product is CASSLNGGPSYEQYF.

The chain has TRBV15 and TRBJ2-5, with D possibly TRBD1 on 5 matching bases. This CDR3 region has 14 residues. Germline values: CDR1 LNHNV, CDR2 YYDKDF (reference sequence). V lost 0 bases to trimming and J lost 1 base, with 6 bases between them. The CDR3 here is CATSRDRAQETQYF. CDR3 DNA: TGTGCCACCAGCAGAGACAGGGCCCAAGAGACCCAGTACTTC.

The CDR3 DNA reads TGCGCCAGCAGCGGGAGTCCGTATGGCTACACCTTC. Translating it yields CASSGSPYGYTF. The chain is built from TRBV4-1 and TRBJ1-2; D not certain. The ends were cut back, 5 bases at V and 5 bases at J, with 9 bases in the middle. CDR1 and CDR2 (germline): MGHRA, YSYEKL. The CDR3 contains 12 residues.

The genes are TRBV10-1 and TRBJ2-5; 10 positions agree with TRBD1. The length of the CDR3 is 12 residues. Losses at the gene ends were 10 bases for V and 4 bases for J; bases not matched to a gene: 3. Germline-derived CDR1 and CDR2 are WNHNN and SYGVQD (reference sequence). CDR3 DNA sequence: TGCGCCAAAGACAGGGGGCGAGAGACCCAGTACTTC. It yields the protein CAKDRGRETQYF.

The rearrangement joins TRBV7-9 to TRBJ1-5, with D unresolved. CDR3 length: 12 residues. Trimming left V 1 base short and J 5 bases short, with 3 bases between. The V gene's germline CDR1 is SEHNR and CDR2 FQNEAQ (reference sequence). For the CDR3, the DNA is TGTGCCAGCAGCTTAGACTATCAGCCCCAGCATTTT. Amino acid sequence: CASSLDYQPQHF.

The genes are TRBV4-2 and TRBJ2-2, with 10 bases matching TRBD2. CDR3 length: 16 residues. V was clipped by 1 base and J by 3 bases; unmatched bases: 2. Germline V gene data show CDR1 as LGHNA and CDR2 as YNFKEQ. The CDR3 sequence: CASSQAGLAYTGELFF. As DNA, the CDR3 is TGTGCCAGCAGCCAAGCGGGACTAGCGTACACCGGGGAGCTGTTTTTT.